The next 32 T cell receptor beta chains were all read from a single sample in a study of T cell clones after liver transplantation. Libraries were prepared by immunoSEQ multiplex PCR; TCRdb keeps only in-frame clonotypes and omits some of them. This sample carries tens of thousands of clones, about 86% of them seen once, and the ten largest clones take less than 2.5%. Material: CD4+ T cells from blood, obtained 24 months after liver transplant. The receptors were gathered from a human patient who received a liver transplant. Some T cells may be provided by the graft donor.

The chain is built from TRBV7-9 and TRBJ2-7, with 8 bases matching TRBD1. CDR1 and CDR2 (germline): SEHNR, FQNEAQ (reference sequence). This CDR3 contains 12 residues. V shed 3 bases, J shed 5 bases, and the junction held 0 bases outside the gene matches. In nucleotides, the CDR3 is TGTGCCAGCAGCTTGACAGGGGACGAGCAGTACTTC. It encodes CASSLTGDEQYF. The complete variable domain, with remaining parts taken from reference TRBV7-9 and TRBJ2-7, reads DTGVSQNPRHKITKRGQNVTFRCDPISEHNRLYWYRQTLGQGPEFLTYFQNEAQLEKSRLLSDRFSAERPKGSFSTLEIQRTEQGDSAMYLCASSLTGDEQYFGPGTRLTVT.

The V and J genes are TRBV5-1 and TRBJ2-7, with 10 positions matching TRBD2. Germline V CDR1 and CDR2: SGHRS, YFSETQ. V trimming: 4 bases; J trimming: 5 bases; junction bases outside the gene matches: 15. The CDR3 length is 17 residues. In nucleotides, the CDR3 is TGCGCCAGCAGCCTACAGGGGTCTAGCGGGAGTTTCCACGAGCAGTACTTC. This gives the protein CASSLQGSSGSFHEQYF.

This chain joins TRBV7-2 and TRBJ2-7, with 7 nucleotides matching TRBD2. The CDR3 runs to 15 residues. Per the germline V gene, CDR1 is SGHTA and CDR2 is FQGNSA. After removal of 2 bases from V and 4 bases from J, the junction contained 8 bases not matched to a gene. The CDR3 here is CASSLPTSSKYEQYF. In nucleotides, the CDR3 is TGTGCCAGCAGCTTACCGACTAGCTCCAAGTACGAGCAGTACTTC.

The rearrangement links TRBV7-9 to TRBJ1-5; D gene uncertain. Germline lookup yields CDR1 SEHNR and CDR2 FQNEAQ (reference sequence). V was pared by 2 bases and J by 7 bases, with 6 bases between. This CDR3 has 12 residues. Written as DNA, the CDR3 is TGTGCCAGCAGCTTACCGGGCCAGCCCCAGCATTTT. Translated: CASSLPGQPQHF.

This chain links TRBV9 with TRBJ2-2; 7 nucleotides match TRBD1. The CDR3 consists of 14 residues. Germline V gene lookup returns CDR1 SGDLS and CDR2 YYNGEE. J lost 7 bases, V lost 2 bases, and 5 bases had no gene match. The CDR3 protein is CASSVWQGVGELFF. The CDR3, as DNA: TGTGCCAGCAGCGTGTGGCAGGGGGTCGGGGAGCTGTTTTTT.

V and J are TRBV5-4 and TRBJ2-2; the D call may be TRBD1 or TRBD2 (5 bases each). V was pared by 0 bases and J by 7 bases, with 13 bases between. CDR1 and CDR2 from the germline V gene are SGHNT and YYREEE (reference sequence). This CDR3 comprises 15 residues. CDR3 nucleotides: TGTGCCAGCAGCTTGGGGGGACCTTCGGTCGGGGAGCTGTTTTTT. Translated: CASSLGGPSVGELFF.

The rearrangement joins TRBV5-4 to TRBJ2-5; the D is unclear. Germline CDR1 reads SGHNT; CDR2 reads YYREEE (reference sequence). Trimming stripped 0 bases from V and 5 bases from J, with 5 bases between. CDR3 length: 12 residues. CDR3 sequence reads: CASSLAGETQYF. Written as DNA, the CDR3 is TGTGCCAGCAGCTTGGCCGGGGAGACCCAGTACTTC.

CDR3 nucleotide sequence: TGTGCCAGCAGCTCTCAAACCGGGACAGGGAGAAGTGGAAACACCATATATTTT. Translating it yields CASSSQTGTGRSGNTIYF. This rearrangement joins TRBV5-5 to TRBJ1-3; TRBD1 aligns across 9 bases. There are 18 residues in the CDR3. Germline V gives CDR1 SGHKS, CDR2 YYEKEE (reference sequence). Trimming at V came to 3 bases and at J to 3 bases, leaving 13 bases not matched to a gene.

In its sample, this clone was seen once. The chain joins TRBV5-4 to TRBJ2-1; a weak D match, TRBD2 (5 bases). Germline V lookup: CDR1 SGHNT, CDR2 YYREEE (reference sequence). This CDR3 comprises 15 residues. Trimming stripped 0 bases from V and 6 bases from J, with 13 bases between. The CDR3 coding sequence is TGTGCCAGCAGCTTGGAAGTGGGAGTGCTCAATGAGCAGTTCTTC. Translation gives CASSLEVGVLNEQFF.

V and J are TRBV5-4 and TRBJ2-3; TRBD2 agrees at 10 bases. CDR3 length equals 17 residues. V lost 2 bases, J lost 7 bases, and 13 bases stayed unmatched. CDR1 is SGHNT, CDR2 YYREEE, per germline (reference sequence). The CDR3 loop is CASSLVSGRGIGYTQYF. As DNA, the CDR3 is TGTGCCAGCAGCTTAGTCAGCGGGAGGGGGATAGGGTATACGCAGTATTTT.

The CDR3 sequence: CASSLGLAGGRDEQFF. The DNA of the CDR3 is TGCGCCAGCAGCCTGGGACTAGCGGGAGGGCGGGATGAGCAGTTCTTC. The rearrangement uses TRBV5-1 and TRBJ2-1; 16 bases match TRBD2. CDR3 length: 16 residues. The germline CDR1 and CDR2 sequences are SGHRS and YFSETQ. The V segment lost 4 bases and the J segment 8 bases; nucleotides outside the gene matches: 6.

The V and J genes are TRBV29-1 and TRBJ2-5; possibly TRBD2 for D (6 bases). V was clipped by 5 bases and J by 2 bases, with 15 bases between them. Germline assignment: CDR1 SQVTM and CDR2 ANQGSEA. This CDR3 region has 14 residues. The CDR3 region is CSVSLAGWQETQYF. The CDR3, as DNA: TGCAGCGTTTCTCTCGCGGGGTGGCAAGAGACCCAGTACTTC. Filled out from reference TRBV29-1 and TRBJ2-5, the complete variable domain reads SAVISQKPSRDICQRGTSLTIQCQVDSQVTMMFWYRQQPGQSLTLIATANQGSEATYESGFVIDKFPISRPNLTFSTLTVSNMSPEDSSIYLCSVSLAGWQETQYFGPGTRLLVL.

The V and J genes are TRBV10-3 and TRBJ1-5; a weak D match, TRBD1 (5 bases). CDR1 ENHRY and CDR2 SYGVKD come from the germline V gene. The ends were cut back, 2 bases at V and 12 bases at J, with 17 bases in the middle. The CDR3 sequence is 14 residues long. CDR3 amino acids: CAISEGGGSKLQHF. The CDR3 nucleotides read TGTGCCATCAGTGAGGGGGGTGGGTCCAAGCTCCAGCATTTT.

This clone was detected only a few times. The chain is built from TRBV29-1 and TRBJ1-1; 7 positions match TRBD1. V trimming: 5 bases; J trimming: 6 bases; junction bases outside the gene matches: 9. CDR3 length: 13 residues. The germline gives CDR1 SQVTM, CDR2 ANQGSEA. The CDR3 is CSVSDRVLSEAFF. In DNA, the CDR3 is TGCAGCGTTTCCGACAGGGTCTTATCTGAAGCTTTCTTT.

The chain recombines TRBV7-3 with TRBJ2-3, with D maybe TRBD1 (6 bases). This CDR3 contains 15 residues. Germline-derived CDR1 and CDR2 are SGHTA and FQGTGA. The V end lost 4 bases, the J end lost 0 bases, and 11 bases lay between the germline ends. CDR3 in amino acids: CASSSTQGSTDTQYF. DNA of the CDR3: TGTGCCAGCAGCTCGACACAGGGCAGCACAGATACGCAGTATTTT.

The genes are TRBV5-1 and TRBJ1-2, with no clear D. The germline V gene encodes CDR1 SGHRS and CDR2 YFSETQ. The V end lost 4 bases, the J end lost 8 bases, and 18 bases lay between the germline ends. The CDR3 contains 14 residues. The CDR3 DNA follows: TGCGCCAGCAGCGGAGAGAAAGGTCTTGAGGGCTACACCTTC. Translating gives CASSGEKGLEGYTF.

The V and J genes are TRBV30 and TRBJ2-1, with D hard to call. Germline CDR1 GTSNPN, CDR2 SVGIG (reference sequence). Trimming left V 2 bases short and J 6 bases short, with 17 bases between. CDR3 size: 15 residues. In DNA form, the CDR3 reads TGTGCCTGGAGTCAAAAAGGACCAAACTCCAATGAGCAGTTCTTC. It codes for CAWSQKGPNSNEQFF. Full variable domain (missing parts from reference TRBV30 and TRBJ2-1): SQTIHQWPATLVQPVGSPLSLECTVEGTSNPNLYWYRQAAGRGLQLLFYSVGIGQISSEVPQNLSASRPQDRQFILSSKKLLLSDSGFYLCAWSQKGPNSNEQFFGPGTRLTVL.

V gene TRBV5-4 combines with J gene TRBJ2-3; D perhaps matches TRBD1 (5 bases). Germline lookup yields CDR1 SGHNT and CDR2 YYREEE (reference sequence). CDR3 length equals 14 residues. Deletions cut 0 bases from V and 6 bases from J, with 11 bases between. The CDR3 bases are TGTGCCAGCAGCTTGGATGAAGCAGGGGATACGCAGTATTTT. Translated, it gives CASSLDEAGDTQYF.

This rearrangement joins TRBV28 to TRBJ1-2; D perhaps matches TRBD1 (6 bases). V was trimmed by 2 bases and J by 8 bases, leaving 15 bases between them. Germline V lookup: CDR1 MDHEN, CDR2 SYDVKM. This CDR3 contains 14 residues. DNA of the CDR3: TGTGCCAGCAGTTTAGCGGGGGGCAGAGGGGGCTACACCTTC. Translation gives CASSLAGGRGGYTF.

The DNA for the CDR3 is TGTGCCAGCAGGCGGGACAGGGGGAATTCCGGGGAGCTGTTTTTT. Encoded protein: CASRRDRGNSGELFF. This chain links TRBV2 with TRBJ2-2; TRBD1 matches at 11 bases. CDR1 SNHLY and CDR2 FYNNEI come from the germline V gene. Germline trimming cut 6 bases from V and 6 bases from J; bases unmatched to any gene: 6. There are 15 residues in the CDR3.

The rearrangement uses TRBV5-1 and TRBJ2-2; TRBD1 might be the D (6 bases). The CDR3 is 15 amino acids. Per the germline V gene, CDR1 is SGHRS and CDR2 is YFSETQ. Trimming took 7 bases from V and 3 from J, leaving 16 bases between them. The CDR3 is CASGVQGKDTGELFF. The CDR3 nucleotides read TGCGCCAGCGGGGTACAGGGAAAGGACACCGGGGAGCTGTTTTTT.

The chain has TRBV19 and TRBJ2-7; TRBD1 aligns across 11 bases. After removal of 7 bases from V and 6 bases from J, the junction contained 8 bases not matched to a gene. The CDR3 covers 14 residues. Germline V gives CDR1 LNHDA, CDR2 SQIVND (reference sequence). The DNA of the CDR3 is TGTGCCAGTAAAGGGACAGGGGGTTTCGGCGAGCAGTACTTC. Translating it yields CASKGTGGFGEQYF.

DNA of the CDR3: TGTGCCAGCAGCCTGGACCAAGGCACCTATAATTCACCCCTCCACTTT. It translates to CASSLDQGTYNSPLHF. The J gene is TRBJ1-6, the V gene TRBV5-8; D is uncertain. Germline V lookup: CDR1 SGHTS, CDR2 YDEGEE. The CDR3 sequence is 16 residues long. The V end was cut by 4 bases, the J end by 2 bases, with 13 bases between. Using reference TRBV5-8 and TRBJ1-6 for the parts outside the CDR3, the full variable domain is EAGVTQSPTHLIKTRGQQATLRCSPISGHTSVYWYQQALGLGLQFLLWYDEGEERNRGNFPPRFSGRQFPNYSSELNVNALELEDSALYLCASSLDQGTYNSPLHFGNGTRLTVT.

The chain employs TRBV27 and TRBJ1-5, with D hard to call. CDR1 MNHEY and CDR2 SMNVEV come from the germline V gene (reference sequence). The CDR3 consists of 13 residues. Trimming left V 6 bases short and J 3 bases short, with 9 bases between. The CDR3 reads CASSPTLNQPQHF. CDR3 DNA: TGTGCCAGCAGCCCCACCCTCAATCAGCCCCAGCATTTT.

V is TRBV6-6 and J is TRBJ2-7; no firm D call. The CDR3 runs 14 residues. CDR1 and CDR2 from the germline V gene are MNHNY and SVGAGI (reference sequence). Trimming removed 0 bases from V and 7 bases from J, with 13 bases in between. The CDR3 DNA is TGTGCCAGCAGTTACTCTTCTCGTGATTCAGAGCAGTACTTC. Amino acids: CASSYSSRDSEQYF.

The genes are TRBV19 and TRBJ2-5; D remains ambiguous. V shed 5 bases and J shed 5 bases, with 21 bases lying between them. Germline assignment: CDR1 LNHDA and CDR2 SQIVND (reference sequence). The CDR3 is 16 amino acids. The CDR3 protein is CASSQIKPARAETQYF. CDR3 coding DNA: TGTGCCAGTAGTCAAATTAAGCCGGCTAGGGCGGAGACCCAGTACTTC.

The chain links TRBV11-3 to TRBJ2-2; D may be TRBD2 (6 bases). Germline lookup yields CDR1 SGHNT and CDR2 YENEEA. Trimming removed 5 bases at V and 5 bases at J, with 15 bases between. This CDR3 is built from 15 residues. CDR3 amino acids: CASSPSGWGTGELFF. The CDR3 DNA reads TGTGCCAGCAGCCCGAGCGGGTGGGGGACCGGGGAGCTGTTTTTT.

The chain carries TRBV2 and TRBJ2-5; 12 bases are shared with TRBD2. This CDR3 contains 15 residues. V shed 7 bases, J shed 0 bases, and the junction held 3 bases outside the gene matches. Germline values: CDR1 SNHLY, CDR2 FYNNEI. As DNA, the CDR3 is TGTGCCAGCACCAGACTAGCGGGGGACCAAGAGACCCAGTACTTC. Residues: CASTRLAGDQETQYF.

The V gene is TRBV29-1, the J gene TRBJ1-4; TRBD1 is a possible D gene (5 bases). The CDR3 has 13 amino acids. Deletions cut 7 bases from V and 7 bases from J, with 16 bases between. Germline V gives CDR1 SQVTM, CDR2 ANQGSEA. The CDR3 sequence: CSGRVAQGEKLFF. Here the CDR3 DNA reads TGCAGCGGCAGAGTCGCGCAGGGTGAAAAACTGTTTTTT.

This clone has only one observation. The chain employs TRBV27 and TRBJ2-1; the D is unclear. Trimming stripped 1 base from V and 8 bases from J, with 6 bases between. Per the germline V gene, CDR1 is MNHEY and CDR2 is SMNVEV (reference sequence). The CDR3 totals 12 residues. CDR3 region: CASSLFPDEQFF. The CDR3 DNA reads as TGTGCCAGCAGTTTATTCCCCGATGAGCAGTTCTTC.

The chain has TRBV28 and TRBJ2-2; tentative D call: TRBD1 (5 bases). The CDR3 is made up of 16 amino acids. CDR1 and CDR2 (germline): MDHEN, SYDVKM. The V end was cut by 5 bases, the J end by 3 bases, with 16 bases between. This chain's CDR3 is CASSPPGHPDTGELFF. CDR3 in DNA: TGTGCCAGCAGTCCACCAGGACACCCAGACACCGGGGAGCTGTTTTTT.

J is TRBJ2-5 and V is TRBV7-9; D uncertain. The germline CDR1 and CDR2 sequences are SEHNR and FQNEAQ (reference sequence). The CDR3 is 13 residues long. V lost 2 bases and J lost 2, with 6 bases in between. The CDR3 nucleotides read TGTGCCAGCAGCTTACCCTCGCAAGAGACCCAGTACTTC. Translating gives CASSLPSQETQYF.